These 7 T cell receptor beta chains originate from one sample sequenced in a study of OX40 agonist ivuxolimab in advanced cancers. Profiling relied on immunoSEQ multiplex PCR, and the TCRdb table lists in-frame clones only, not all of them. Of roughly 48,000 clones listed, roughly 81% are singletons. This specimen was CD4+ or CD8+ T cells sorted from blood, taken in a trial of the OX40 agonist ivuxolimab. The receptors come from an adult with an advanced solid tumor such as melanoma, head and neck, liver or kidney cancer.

CDR3 DNA: TGTGCCAGTAGAGTTGCCGGGAGGCCCTTTTATGAGCAGTTCTTC. Its protein product is CASRVAGRPFYEQFF. The V call is TRBV19, the J call TRBJ2-1, with TRBD2 matching over 7 bases. V shed 6 bases, J shed 8 bases, and the junction held 13 bases outside the gene matches. The length of the CDR3 is 15 residues. Germline-derived CDR1 and CDR2 are LNHDA and SQIVND (reference sequence).

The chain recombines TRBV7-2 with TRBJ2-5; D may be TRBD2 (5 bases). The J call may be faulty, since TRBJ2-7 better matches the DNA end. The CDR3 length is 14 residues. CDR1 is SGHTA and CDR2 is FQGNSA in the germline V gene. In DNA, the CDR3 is TGTGCCAGCAGAGTCGCGGGCCGGATCTACGAGCAGTACTTC. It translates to CASRVAGRIYEQYF.

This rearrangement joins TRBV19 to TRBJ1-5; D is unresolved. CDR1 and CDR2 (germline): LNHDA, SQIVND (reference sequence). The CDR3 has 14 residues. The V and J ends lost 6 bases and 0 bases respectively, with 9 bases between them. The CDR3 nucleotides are TGTGCCAGTAGACCAGCAAATAGCAATCAGCCCCAGCATTTT. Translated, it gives CASRPANSNQPQHF.

This chain's CDR3 is CAWRVAGGANEQFF. Here the CDR3 DNA reads TGTGCCTGGAGGGTAGCGGGAGGGGCCAATGAGCAGTTCTTC. This chain joins TRBV30 and TRBJ2-1; 11 positions match TRBD2. From germline, CDR1 is GTSNPN and CDR2 SVGIG (reference sequence). V dropped 3 bases and J dropped 6; count of bases not matched to a gene: 4. This CDR3 is built from 14 residues. Variable domain in full (rest from reference TRBV30 and TRBJ2-1): SQTIHQWPATLVQPVGSPLSLECTVEGTSNPNLYWYRQAAGRGLQLLFYSVGIGQISSEVPQNLSASRPQDRQFILSSKKLLLSDSGFYLCAWRVAGGANEQFFGPGTRLTVL.

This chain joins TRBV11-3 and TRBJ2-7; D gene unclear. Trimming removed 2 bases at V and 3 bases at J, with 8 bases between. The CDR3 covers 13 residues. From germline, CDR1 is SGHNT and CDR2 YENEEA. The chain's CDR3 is CASSLFANYEQYF. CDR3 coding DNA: TGTGCCAGCAGCTTATTTGCTAACTACGAGCAGTACTTC. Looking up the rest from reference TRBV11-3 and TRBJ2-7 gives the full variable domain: EAGVVQSPRYKIIEKKQPVAFWCNPISGHNTLYWYLQNLGQGPELLIRYENEEAVDDSQLPKDRFSAERLKGVDSTLKIQPAELGDSAVYLCASSLFANYEQYFGPGTRLTVT.

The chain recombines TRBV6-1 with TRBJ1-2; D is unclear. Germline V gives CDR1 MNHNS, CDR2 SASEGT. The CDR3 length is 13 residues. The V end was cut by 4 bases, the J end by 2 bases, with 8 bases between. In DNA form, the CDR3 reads TGTGCCAGCAGTGTAAGTCAGAACTATGGCTACACCTTC. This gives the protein CASSVSQNYGYTF.

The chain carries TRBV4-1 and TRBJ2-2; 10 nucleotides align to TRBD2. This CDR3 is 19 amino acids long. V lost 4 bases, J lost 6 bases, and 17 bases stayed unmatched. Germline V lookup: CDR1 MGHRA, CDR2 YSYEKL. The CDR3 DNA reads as TGCGCCAGCAGCCCCCGGGGGCTGGGGACTAGCGAGTTGGCCGGGGAGCTGTTTTTT. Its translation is CASSPRGLGTSELAGELFF.